This TCR beta chain was captured by sequencing in a study of shared clonotypes between healthy human individuals. The method was immunoSEQ multiplex PCR; TCRdb's version includes in-frame clones alone and lacks a portion of them. The data contain 2 million to 3 million clones, roughly 93% of them singletons. Study findings and constraints: On the whole, naive subsets had larger estimated richness than memory subsets had.

As concerns this clone: No antigen is known for it.

Germline V gene lookup returns CDR1 SGHTA and CDR2 FQGNSA. The V gene lost 5 bases and the J gene lost 8 bases, with 16 bases spanning the gap. This CDR3 has 14 residues. The specimen sequenced was naive CD4+ T cells from PBMCs. Indicated subset: CD45RA+ positively selected. The source of this sequence is a man between 18 and 29 years old in good health. Some clones in this sample may be carry-over from other donors' samples. The V and J genes are TRBV7-2 and TRBJ1-3; D possibly corresponds to TRBD1 (5 bases). CDR3 bases: TGTGCCAGCAGCCCACCAGGGTGGATAGACACCATATATTTT. Amino acids: CASSPPGWIDTIYF.